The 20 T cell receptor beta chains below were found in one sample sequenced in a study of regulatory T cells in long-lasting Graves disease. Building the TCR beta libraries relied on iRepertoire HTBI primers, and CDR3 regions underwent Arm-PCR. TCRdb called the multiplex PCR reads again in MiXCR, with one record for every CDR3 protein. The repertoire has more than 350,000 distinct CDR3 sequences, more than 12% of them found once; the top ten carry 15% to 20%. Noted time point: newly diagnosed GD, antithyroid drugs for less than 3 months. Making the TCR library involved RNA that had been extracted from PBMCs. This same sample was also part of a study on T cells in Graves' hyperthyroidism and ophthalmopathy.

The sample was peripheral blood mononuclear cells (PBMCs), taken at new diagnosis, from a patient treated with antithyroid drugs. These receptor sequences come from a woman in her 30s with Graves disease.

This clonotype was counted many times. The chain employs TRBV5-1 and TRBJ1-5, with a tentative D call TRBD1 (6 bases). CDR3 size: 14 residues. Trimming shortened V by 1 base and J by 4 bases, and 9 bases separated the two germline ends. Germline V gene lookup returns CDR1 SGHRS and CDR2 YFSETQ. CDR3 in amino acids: CASSLNTGNQPQHF. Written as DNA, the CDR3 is TGCGCCAGCAGCTTGAACACAGGGAATCAGCCCCAGCATTTT.

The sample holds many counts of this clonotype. CDR3 residues: CASSFGTEETQYF. CDR3 bases: TGTGCCAGCAGTTTCGGGACGGAAGAGACCCAGTACTTC. The J gene is TRBJ2-5, the V gene TRBV6-9, with D perhaps matching TRBD1 or TRBD2 (5 bases each). Germline V CDR1 and CDR2: MNHGY, SVAAGI. V lost 4 bases and J 3 bases, leaving 9 bases between the germline ends. The CDR3 runs 13 residues.

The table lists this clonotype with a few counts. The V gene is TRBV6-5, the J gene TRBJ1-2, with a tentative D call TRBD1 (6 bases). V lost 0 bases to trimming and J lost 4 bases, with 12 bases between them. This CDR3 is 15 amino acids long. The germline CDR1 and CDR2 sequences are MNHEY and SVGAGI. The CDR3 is CASSYSVRGFYGYTF. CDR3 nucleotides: TGTGCCAGCAGTTACTCTGTCAGGGGCTTCTATGGCTACACCTTC.

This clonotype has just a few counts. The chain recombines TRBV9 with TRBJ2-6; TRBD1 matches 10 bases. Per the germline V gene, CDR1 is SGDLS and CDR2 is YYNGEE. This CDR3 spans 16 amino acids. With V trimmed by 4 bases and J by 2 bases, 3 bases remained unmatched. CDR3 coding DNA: TGTGCCAGCAGCATCGACAGGGGGCCTGGGGCCAACGTCCTGACTTTC. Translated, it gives CASSIDRGPGANVLTF.

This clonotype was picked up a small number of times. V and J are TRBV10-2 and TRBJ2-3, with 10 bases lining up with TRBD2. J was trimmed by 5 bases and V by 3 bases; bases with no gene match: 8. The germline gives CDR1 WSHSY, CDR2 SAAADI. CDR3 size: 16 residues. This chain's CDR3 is CASSDPSSGSVDTQYF. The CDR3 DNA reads TGCGCCAGCAGTGACCCGTCTAGCGGGAGTGTAGATACGCAGTATTTT.

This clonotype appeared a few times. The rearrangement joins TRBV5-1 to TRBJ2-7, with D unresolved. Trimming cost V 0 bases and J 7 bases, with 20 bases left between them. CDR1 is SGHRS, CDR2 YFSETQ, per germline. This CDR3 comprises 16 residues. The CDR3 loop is CASSLEDHFSYNEQYF. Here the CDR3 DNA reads TGCGCCAGCAGCTTGGAGGACCACTTCTCCTACAATGAGCAGTACTTC.

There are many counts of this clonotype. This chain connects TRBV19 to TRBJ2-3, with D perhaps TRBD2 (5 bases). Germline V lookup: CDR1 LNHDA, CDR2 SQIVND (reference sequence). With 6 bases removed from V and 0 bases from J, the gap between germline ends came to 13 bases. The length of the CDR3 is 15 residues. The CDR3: CASRPLDRSTDTQYF. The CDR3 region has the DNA TGTGCCAGTAGACCACTAGATCGCAGCACAGATACGCAGTATTTT. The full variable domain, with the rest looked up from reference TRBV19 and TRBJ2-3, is DGGITQSPKYLFRKEGQNVTLSCEQNLNHDAMYWYRQDPGQGLRLIYYSQIVNDFQKGDIAEGYSVSREKKESFPLTVTSAQKNPTAFYLCASRPLDRSTDTQYFGPGTRLTVL.

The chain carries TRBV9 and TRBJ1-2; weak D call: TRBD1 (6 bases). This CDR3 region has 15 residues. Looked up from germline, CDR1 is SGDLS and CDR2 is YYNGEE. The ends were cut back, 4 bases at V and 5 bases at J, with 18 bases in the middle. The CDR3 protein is CASSSNPSTGYGYTF. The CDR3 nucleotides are TGTGCCAGCAGCTCAAACCCCTCGACAGGTTATGGCTACACCTTC.

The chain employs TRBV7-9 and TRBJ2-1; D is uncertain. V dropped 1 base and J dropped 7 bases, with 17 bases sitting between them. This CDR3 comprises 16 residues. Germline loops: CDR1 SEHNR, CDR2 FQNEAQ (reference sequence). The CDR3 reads CASSLGQRRRRNEQFF. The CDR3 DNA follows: TGTGCCAGCAGCTTAGGGCAAAGAAGACGGCGGAATGAGCAGTTCTTC.

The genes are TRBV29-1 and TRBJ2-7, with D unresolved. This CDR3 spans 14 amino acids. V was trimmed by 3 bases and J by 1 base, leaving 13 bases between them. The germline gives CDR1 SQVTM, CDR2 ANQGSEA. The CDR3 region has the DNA TGCAGCGTTGACCTTGGCCTAGAGTCCTACGAGCAGTACTTC. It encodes CSVDLGLESYEQYF.

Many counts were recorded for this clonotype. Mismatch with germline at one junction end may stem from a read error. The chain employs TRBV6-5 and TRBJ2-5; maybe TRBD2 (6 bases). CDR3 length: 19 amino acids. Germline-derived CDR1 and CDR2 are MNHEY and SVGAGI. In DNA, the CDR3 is TGTGCCAGCAGTTACTTCGGGGGTGTCGGGCGACAGACCCAAGGGACCCAGTACTTC. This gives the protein CASSYFGGVGRQTQGTQYF.

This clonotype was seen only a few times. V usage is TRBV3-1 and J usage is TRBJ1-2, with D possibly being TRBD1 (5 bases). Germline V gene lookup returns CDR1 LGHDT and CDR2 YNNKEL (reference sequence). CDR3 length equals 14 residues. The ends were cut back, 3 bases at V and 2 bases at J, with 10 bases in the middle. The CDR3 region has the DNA TGTGCCAGCAGCCATCGACAGCTGAACTATGGCTACACCTTC. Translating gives CASSHRQLNYGYTF.

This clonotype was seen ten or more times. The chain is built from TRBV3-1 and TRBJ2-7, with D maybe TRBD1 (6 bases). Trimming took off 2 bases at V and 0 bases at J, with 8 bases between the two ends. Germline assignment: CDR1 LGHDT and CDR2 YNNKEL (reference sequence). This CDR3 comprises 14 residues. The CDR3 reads CASSQQGSSYEQYF. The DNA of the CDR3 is TGTGCCAGCAGCCAACAGGGGTCCTCCTACGAGCAGTACTTC.

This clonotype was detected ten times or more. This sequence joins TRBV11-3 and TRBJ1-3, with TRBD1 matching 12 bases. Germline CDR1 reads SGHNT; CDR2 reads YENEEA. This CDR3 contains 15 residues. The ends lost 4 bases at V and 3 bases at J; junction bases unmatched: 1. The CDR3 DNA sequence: TGTGCCAGCAGCTGGGACAGGGGGCTTGGAAACACCATATATTTT. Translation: CASSWDRGLGNTIYF.

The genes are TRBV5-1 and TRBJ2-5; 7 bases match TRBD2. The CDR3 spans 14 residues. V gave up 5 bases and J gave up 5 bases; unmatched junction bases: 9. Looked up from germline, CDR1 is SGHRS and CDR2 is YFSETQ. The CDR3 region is CASRTTGGSETQYF. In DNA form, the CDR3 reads TGCGCCAGCAGGACTACCGGGGGGAGCGAGACCCAGTACTTC.

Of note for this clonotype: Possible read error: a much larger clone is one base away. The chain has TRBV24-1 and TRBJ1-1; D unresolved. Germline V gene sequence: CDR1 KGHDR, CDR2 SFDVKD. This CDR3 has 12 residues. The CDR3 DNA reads TGTACCACCAGTGATCAGAACACTGAAGCTTTCTTT. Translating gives CTTSDQNTEAFF.

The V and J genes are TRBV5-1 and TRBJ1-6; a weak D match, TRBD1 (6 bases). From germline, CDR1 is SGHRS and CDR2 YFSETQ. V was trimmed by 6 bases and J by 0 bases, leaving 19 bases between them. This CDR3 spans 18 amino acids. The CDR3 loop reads CASKYRDTSSSYNSPLHF. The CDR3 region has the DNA TGCGCCAGCAAATACCGGGACACTTCTTCCTCCTATAATTCACCCCTCCACTTT.

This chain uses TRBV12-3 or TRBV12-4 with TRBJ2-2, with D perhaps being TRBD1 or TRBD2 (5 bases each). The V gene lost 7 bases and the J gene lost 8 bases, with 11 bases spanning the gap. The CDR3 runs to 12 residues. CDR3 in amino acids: CASKLGGGELFF. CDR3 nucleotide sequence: TGTGCCAGCAAACTTGGGGGTGGGGAGCTGTTTTTT.

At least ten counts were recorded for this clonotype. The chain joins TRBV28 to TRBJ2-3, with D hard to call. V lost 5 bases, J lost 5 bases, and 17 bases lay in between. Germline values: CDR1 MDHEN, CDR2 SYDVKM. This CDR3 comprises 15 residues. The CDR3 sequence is CASSLDASPQDTQYF. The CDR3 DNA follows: TGTGCCAGCAGTCTAGACGCATCCCCCCAAGATACGCAGTATTTT.

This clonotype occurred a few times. CDR3 in amino acids: CSVGLAGSGELFF. The CDR3 DNA sequence: TGCAGCGTTGGGCTGGCGGGATCCGGGGAGCTGTTTTTT. The chain carries TRBV29-1 and TRBJ2-2; D is possibly TRBD2 (6 bases). Trimming removed 4 bases at V and 6 bases at J, with 12 bases between. CDR1 is SQVTM, CDR2 ANQGSEA, per germline. The CDR3 totals 13 residues.